The subject of this entry is one T cell receptor beta chain. This clonotype was seen many times. This clone's antigen is unknown. No qualities accompany the bases; no much larger clone lies one base away. These data come from a study of neurological immune-mediated disorders (dated by TCRdb to between 2017 and 2020). Study-level background: Peripheral blood TCR-beta repertoires from HTLV-I-associated myelopathy (HAM/TSP) patients, multiple sclerosis patients and healthy controls were compared by UMI-based sequencing. The cohort was made up of 60 to 75 subjects, consisting of roughly 15 HAM/TSP patients, about 35 multiple sclerosis patients and approximately 20 healthy controls. Longitudinal samples, technical triplicates and paired sorted CD4+ and CD8+ T-cell subsets, alongside PBMC samples, were included among the approximately 100 TCR-beta libraries. Overall study outcomes, separate from this receptor: TCR clonal expansion was highest in HAM/TSP patients and lowest in MS patients, with MS patients falling below even healthy controls. No identical CDR3 amino acid sequences were shared among expanded clones across subjects, suggesting private TCR-beta repertoires in all groups.

cDNA was synthesized by template-switch 5'RACE using a primer with a 10-nucleotide random unique molecular identifier that tagged each TCR transcript. Every sequencing run yielded over 170 million TCR-beta sequences covering 15-18 subjects. The RNeasy kit was used for extraction of total RNA. The KAPA Real-time Library Amplification kit was used to amplify TCR-beta VDJ regions with primers for the TCR constant region and the 5'RACE anchor. Sample indexes and Illumina adaptors were added in a first PCR, after which library yield was increased in a second PCR. After Ampure bead purification, the roughly 650 bp TCR product was size-selected on a 2% E-gel SizeSelection system. Before pooling, libraries had their quality checked on a Bioanalyzer, their concentration measured with Qubit, and their quantity determined with the Kapa Library Quantification kit. Paired-end 2 x 150 bp sequencing of the libraries was performed on an Illumina HiSeq 2500. To increase sequence diversity, about 25-31% phiX was spiked into each library pool. For the original study's pipeline: Quality-filtered reads were processed with the UMI-based MiGEC pipeline, and over 85% of raw TCR sequences were removed by the MiGEC pipeline during error correction. VDJ genes were aligned to IMGT germline references, and each clonotype was defined by a unique CDR3 amino acid sequence together with V-J genes. Clonal expansion, Shannon diversity and CDR3 relatedness were evaluated with VDJtools (CalcPairwiseDistances, ClusterSamples), while phylogenetic trees were built in CLCbio workbench. A clone was classed as expanded if it had 8 or more unique UMIs, a cutoff based on coefficient-of-variation modelling across technical triplicates. TCRdb's own reprocessing of the public reads used fastp at Q25 and MiXCR and kept productive beta chains. Each entry is one CDR3 protein sequence, shown with its most common DNA and genes. What appears here as the V and J calls and clone size reflects TCRdb's work, not the paper's. The sample table lists around 47,000 distinct CDR3 sequences, about 13% of them with a count of one. Clones ranked in the top ten supply 0.95% to 1.5% of the sample.

CDR1 SGHRS and CDR2 YFSETQ were looked up in the germline V gene. V ends up 0 bases short and J 0 bases short, with an unmatched junction base count of 7. Its CDR3 holds 18 amino acids, cysteine through phenylalanine. Just CDR3 DNA is preserved here, 54 bases in frame from base 1. The healthy controls were volunteers from a blood bank in Maryland, USA. Unsorted PBMC libraries were generated from 2 million PBMCs stored in RNAlater at -80 °C until RNA extraction. Peripheral blood was subjected to Ficoll-Hypaque density gradient centrifugation to isolate PBMCs, which were then cryopreserved in liquid nitrogen.

The specimen sequenced was PBMCs. The source is a female donor in good health. The chain employs TRBV5-1 and TRBJ2-3; 10 bases in the middle match TRBD2. The CDR3 reads as follows: CASSLALAGPSSTDTQYF. The sequenced DNA is TGCGCCAGCAGCTTGGCACTAGCGGGACCCTCTAGCACAGATACGCAGTATTTT.